This T cell receptor (beta chain) was sequenced in a study of PD-1 blockade in classical Hodgkin lymphoma. Across the whole study: It was nivolumab at 3 mg/kg, given intravenously every 2 weeks, that patients received.

Repertoires were generated with immunoSEQ multiplex PCR, while TCRdb's copy carries only in-frame clones and drops some. The data show about 97,000 clones, with 75% to 90% seen just once and 9% to 15% held by the top ten. No patient escaped relapse after autologous stem cell transplantation, and brentuximab vedotin exposure varied. On this clone itself: The antigen is undetermined.

Overall study results and limits: By C4D1, diversity of CD4+ TCRs had risen significantly, whereas that of CD8+ TCRs had not. Individuals who commenced nivolumab within less than 1 year of ASCT were excluded.

The germline CDR1 and CDR2 sequences are MNHEY and SMNVEV (reference sequence). Trimming took 6 bases from V and 2 from J, leaving 11 bases between them. The CDR3 runs to 14 residues. The sample in question was peripheral blood mononuclear cells (PBMCs), obtained at baseline. This chain uses TRBV27 with TRBJ1-3; D is perhaps TRBD1 (6 bases). The receptor's source is a human donor with classical Hodgkin lymphoma. The DNA of the CDR3 is TGTGCCAGCAGCCGGGGGGGGCCTGGAAACACCATATATTTT. As protein: CASSRGGPGNTIYF.